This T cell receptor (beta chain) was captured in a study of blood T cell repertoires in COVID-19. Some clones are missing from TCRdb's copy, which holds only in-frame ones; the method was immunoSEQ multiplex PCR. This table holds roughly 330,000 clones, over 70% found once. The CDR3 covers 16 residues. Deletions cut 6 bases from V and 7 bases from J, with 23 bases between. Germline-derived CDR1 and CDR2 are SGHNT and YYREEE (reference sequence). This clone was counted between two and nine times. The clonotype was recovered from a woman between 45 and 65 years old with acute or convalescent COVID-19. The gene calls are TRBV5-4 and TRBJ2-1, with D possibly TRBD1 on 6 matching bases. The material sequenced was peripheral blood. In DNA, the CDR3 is TGTGCCAGCAACAGGGACATCGGATGGTCCGGGAATGAGCAGTTCTTC. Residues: CASNRDIGWSGNEQFF.